A selection of T cell receptor beta chains follows, all from one sample in a study of T cell changes during pregnancy in multiple sclerosis. The repertoire was sequenced with immunoSEQ multiplex PCR; TCRdb's copy has only in-frame clones and lacks some. The profile shows 75,000 to 95,000 clones, approximately 92% of them singletons. Sample: peripheral blood, taken after pregnancy. The receptors here all came from a female donor with multiple sclerosis, enrolled in a pregnancy study. The CDR3 runs from the conserved cysteine through the conserved F or W. Each record gives: D gene, clone size, V gene, J gene, CDR3 DNA, CDR3 protein. A D gene is named only where the DNA matches it firmly. Clone size appears in some rows only: once, few, many, or a class for an expanded clone.

d_gene: TRBD2
abundance: NA
v_gene: TRBV2
j_gene: TRBJ2-1
CDR3nt: TGTGCCAGCAGTTTGTCCGCCGGACTAGCGGACGTCAATGAGCAGTTCTTC
CDR3aa: CASSLSAGLADVNEQFF

d_gene: NA
abundance: NA
v_gene: TRBV19
j_gene: TRBJ1-5
CDR3nt: TGTGCCAGTAAAGCGGAAGTTTCCAATCAGCCCCAGCATTTT
CDR3aa: CASKAEVSNQPQHF

d_gene: NA
abundance: NA
v_gene: TRBV29-1
j_gene: TRBJ2-2
CDR3nt: TGCAGCGCCCTGGGGGAGGACACCGGGGAGCTGTTTTTT
CDR3aa: CSALGEDTGELFF

d_gene: NA
abundance: once
v_gene: TRBV11-2
j_gene: TRBJ2-3
CDR3nt: TGTGCCAGCAGTTCGACTGAGGGAGATACGCAGTATTTT
CDR3aa: CASSSTEGDTQYF

d_gene: TRBD1
abundance: once
v_gene: TRBV2
j_gene: TRBJ2-3
CDR3nt: TGTGCCAGCAGGGCCGGACAGGTCAGCACAGATACGCAGTATTTT
CDR3aa: CASRAGQVSTDTQYF

d_gene: NA
abundance: NA
v_gene: TRBV30
j_gene: TRBJ1-1
CDR3nt: TGTGCCTGGCAGTACAACACTGAAGCTTTCTTT
CDR3aa: CAWQYNTEAFF

d_gene: TRBD2
abundance: NA
v_gene: TRBV2
j_gene: TRBJ2-3
CDR3nt: TGTGCCAGCAGGTCATATGGGACTAGCGGGGATACGCAGTATTTT
CDR3aa: CASRSYGTSGDTQYF

d_gene: NA
abundance: NA
v_gene: TRBV6-6
j_gene: TRBJ1-5
CDR3nt: TGTGCCAGCACAGGACATTATGGCAATCAGCCCCAGCATTTT
CDR3aa: CASTGHYGNQPQHF

d_gene: NA
abundance: NA
v_gene: TRBV9
j_gene: TRBJ1-2
CDR3nt: TGTGCCAGCAGCTTAACAGGAGATCATGGCTACACCTTC
CDR3aa: CASSLTGDHGYTF

d_gene: NA
abundance: NA
v_gene: TRBV11-2
j_gene: TRBJ1-4
CDR3nt: TGTGCCAGCAGCTTCGGGAATAATGAAAAACTGTTTTTT
CDR3aa: CASSFGNNEKLFF

d_gene: TRBD2
abundance: NA
v_gene: TRBV7-3
j_gene: TRBJ2-3
CDR3nt: TGTGCCAGCAGCTCGACTAGCGGGGGGGCAGATACGCAGTATTTT
CDR3aa: CASSSTSGGADTQYF

d_gene: NA
abundance: NA
v_gene: TRBV7-9
j_gene: TRBJ2-7
CDR3nt: TGTGCCAGCAGCGCAGGAATGAACGAGCAGTACTTC
CDR3aa: CASSAGMNEQYF

d_gene: NA
abundance: NA
v_gene: TRBV27
j_gene: TRBJ1-1
CDR3nt: TGTGCCAGCAAACTATTAACAGGGCCGAACACTGAAGCTTTCTTT
CDR3aa: CASKLLTGPNTEAFF

d_gene: TRBD1
abundance: NA
v_gene: TRBV4-1
j_gene: TRBJ2-4
CDR3nt: TGCGCCAGCAGCCAAGATCGGAGACAGGGCCTAGCCAAAAACATTCAGTACTTC
CDR3aa: CASSQDRRQGLAKNIQYF

d_gene: NA
abundance: NA
v_gene: TRBV4-3
j_gene: TRBJ2-7
CDR3nt: TGCGCCAGCAGCCAAGATGGTAGCGTGGTACGAGAGCAGTACTTC
CDR3aa: CASSQDGSVVREQYF

d_gene: TRBD2
abundance: NA
v_gene: TRBV5-1
j_gene: TRBJ2-3
CDR3nt: TGCGCCAGCAGCTGGGCTAGCGGGGCTAGCACAGATACGCAGTATTTT
CDR3aa: CASSWASGASTDTQYF

d_gene: NA
abundance: NA
v_gene: TRBV27
j_gene: TRBJ1-1
CDR3nt: TGTGCCAGCAGTAACAGGGTGCCCACTGAAGCTTTCTTT
CDR3aa: CASSNRVPTEAFF

d_gene: NA
abundance: NA
v_gene: TRBV6-5
j_gene: TRBJ1-1
CDR3nt: TGTGCCAGCCTCCCCGGGGGGACAAAGACTGAAGCTTTCTTT
CDR3aa: CASLPGGTKTEAFF

d_gene: TRBD2
abundance: NA
v_gene: TRBV7-9
j_gene: TRBJ2-7
CDR3nt: TGTGCCAGCAGCCCTAAACTGGGGGGGCGGGAGGCCTACGAGCAGTACTTC
CDR3aa: CASSPKLGGREAYEQYF

d_gene: NA
abundance: NA
v_gene: TRBV5-4
j_gene: TRBJ2-2
CDR3nt: TGTGCCAGCAGCTTGTTGGCTTCGAACACCGGGGAGCTGTTTTTT
CDR3aa: CASSLLASNTGELFF

d_gene: TRBD1
abundance: NA
v_gene: TRBV6-5
j_gene: TRBJ2-1
CDR3nt: TGTGCCAGCAGCCTAGGGACAGTCAATGAGCAGTTCTTC
CDR3aa: CASSLGTVNEQFF

d_gene: NA
abundance: NA
v_gene: TRBV5-8
j_gene: TRBJ1-1
CDR3nt: TGTGCCAGCAGCTTGCCCATGAACACTGAAGCTTTCTTT
CDR3aa: CASSLPMNTEAFF

d_gene: NA
abundance: NA
v_gene: TRBV7-6
j_gene: TRBJ2-5
CDR3nt: TGTGCCAGCAGCTCGACAGGTTACGGAGAGACCCAGTACTTC
CDR3aa: CASSSTGYGETQYF

d_gene: NA
abundance: NA
v_gene: TRBV30
j_gene: TRBJ2-2
CDR3nt: TGTGCCTGGAACCCACAGGGCACCGGGGAGCTGTTTTTT
CDR3aa: CAWNPQGTGELFF

d_gene: NA
abundance: NA
v_gene: TRBV6-5
j_gene: TRBJ2-2
CDR3nt: TGTGCCAGCAGTTACAGCAGGGACACCGGGGAGCTGTTTTTT
CDR3aa: CASSYSRDTGELFF

d_gene: NA
abundance: NA
v_gene: TRBV7-2
j_gene: TRBJ1-4
CDR3nt: TGTGCCAGCAGCGTACAGGGTGAAAAACTGTTTTTT
CDR3aa: CASSVQGEKLFF

d_gene: NA
abundance: NA
v_gene: TRBV19
j_gene: TRBJ2-7
CDR3nt: TGTGCCAGTAGTAGGCGGAGGGGTCTGGAGCAGTACTTC
CDR3aa: CASSRRRGLEQYF

d_gene: NA
abundance: NA
v_gene: TRBV5-1
j_gene: TRBJ1-1
CDR3nt: TGCGCCAGCAGCTTGGCGAATGGTGAGGTAGCTTTCTTT
CDR3aa: CASSLANGEVAFF

d_gene: NA
abundance: NA
v_gene: TRBV4-3
j_gene: TRBJ2-5
CDR3nt: TGCGCCAGCAGCCTCAAGATGATAGGGGCGCGGGAGACCCAGTACTTC
CDR3aa: CASSLKMIGARETQYF

d_gene: NA
abundance: few
v_gene: TRBV7-9
j_gene: TRBJ2-2
CDR3nt: TGTGCCAGCGGAAAAAGGCGGGGTAACACCGGGGAGCTGTTTTTT
CDR3aa: CASGKRRGNTGELFF

d_gene: NA
abundance: NA
v_gene: TRBV7-6
j_gene: TRBJ1-5
CDR3nt: TGTGCCAGCAGCTTACAATCAGGGTTGAATCAGCCCCAGCATTTT
CDR3aa: CASSLQSGLNQPQHF

d_gene: NA
abundance: NA
v_gene: TRBV5-1
j_gene: TRBJ2-1
CDR3nt: TGCGCCAGCAGCTCACCGGGGACACACAATGAGCAGTTCTTC
CDR3aa: CASSSPGTHNEQFF

d_gene: NA
abundance: once
v_gene: TRBV27
j_gene: TRBJ1-1
CDR3nt: TGTGCCAGCAGTTCCGGGGAGGGGGGTCACACTGAAGCTTTCTTT
CDR3aa: CASSSGEGGHTEAFF

d_gene: TRBD1
abundance: NA
v_gene: TRBV5-1
j_gene: TRBJ2-3
CDR3nt: TGCGCCAGCAGATTCTCGGGGACAGGCACAGATACGCAGTATTTT
CDR3aa: CASRFSGTGTDTQYF

d_gene: NA
abundance: NA
v_gene: TRBV30
j_gene: TRBJ1-5
CDR3nt: TGTGCCTGGAGTGAGCAGGGAGGCCAGCCCCAGCATTTT
CDR3aa: CAWSEQGGQPQHF

d_gene: NA
abundance: NA
v_gene: TRBV11-2
j_gene: TRBJ1-3
CDR3nt: TGTGCCAGCAGCCAAGACACCTACTCTGGAAACACCATATATTTT
CDR3aa: CASSQDTYSGNTIYF

d_gene: NA
abundance: NA
v_gene: TRBV4-3
j_gene: TRBJ1-2
CDR3nt: TGCGCCAGCAGCCAAGATGGGGGGATTGTCTATGGCTACACCTTC
CDR3aa: CASSQDGGIVYGYTF

d_gene: TRBD1
abundance: NA
v_gene: TRBV18
j_gene: TRBJ1-2
CDR3nt: TGTGCCAGCTCAGAGGGACAGGGCGGTGGCTACACCTTC
CDR3aa: CASSEGQGGGYTF

d_gene: NA
abundance: NA
v_gene: TRBV6-5
j_gene: TRBJ1-2
CDR3nt: TGTGCCAGCAGTTACCAGCCCGCTCAGGTCGGGGATGGCTACACCTTC
CDR3aa: CASSYQPAQVGDGYTF

d_gene: NA
abundance: NA
v_gene: TRBV4-1
j_gene: TRBJ2-7
CDR3nt: TGCGCCAGCAGCCAAGATCGGAGCTCCTACGAGCAGTACTTC
CDR3aa: CASSQDRSSYEQYF

d_gene: TRBD2
abundance: once
v_gene: TRBV5-6
j_gene: TRBJ2-2
CDR3nt: TGTGCCAGCAGCTCCGGAGCGGGGGGCCCTACTACCGGGGAGCTGTTTTTT
CDR3aa: CASSSGAGGPTTGELFF

d_gene: TRBD2
abundance: once
v_gene: TRBV5-1
j_gene: TRBJ2-1
CDR3nt: TGCGCCAGCAGCTTACAGCGGGGACTAAATGAGCAGTTCTTC
CDR3aa: CASSLQRGLNEQFF